This T cell receptor beta chain originates from a study of blood T cell repertoires in COVID-19. Looking at the study overall: T cells, B-cell-depleted T cells, or PBMCs provided the cDNA or gDNA that served as material.

Per germline, CDR1 SGHNT and CDR2 YYREEE (reference sequence). CDR3 length: 13 amino acids. With 4 bases clipped from V and 8 bases from J, the junction kept 7 bases outside the gene matches. Original analysis: For nucleated cells, counts were estimated from reference gene primer amplification. Assay used: immunoSEQ multiplex PCR; TCRdb lists only in-frame clones, some missing. The D gene and trimming were derived from the DNA, and the V and J assignments and clone size from that table. The sample contains roughly 240,000 clones, over 80% of which appear only once. The material sequenced was PBMCs or T cells enriched from blood (not recorded which). The chain couples TRBV5-4 to TRBJ2-3, with 7 nucleotides matching TRBD1. The clonotype originates from a woman aged 25 to 39 with acute COVID-19. CDR3 amino acids: CASSADRVSTQYF. CDR3 in DNA: TGTGCCAGCAGCGCCGACAGGGTCTCTACGCAGTATTTT.